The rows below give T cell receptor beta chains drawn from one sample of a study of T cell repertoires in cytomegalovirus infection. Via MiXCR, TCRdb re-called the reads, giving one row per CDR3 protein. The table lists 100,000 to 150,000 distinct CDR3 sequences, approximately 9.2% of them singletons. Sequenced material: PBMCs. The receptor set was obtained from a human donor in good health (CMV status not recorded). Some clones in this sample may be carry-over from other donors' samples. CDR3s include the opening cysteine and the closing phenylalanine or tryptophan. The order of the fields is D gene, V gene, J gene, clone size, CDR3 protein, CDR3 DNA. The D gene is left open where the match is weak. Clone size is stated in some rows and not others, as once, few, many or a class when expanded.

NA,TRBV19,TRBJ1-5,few,CASKWASNQPQHF,TGTGCCAGTAAATGGGCTAGCAATCAGCCCCAGCATTTT
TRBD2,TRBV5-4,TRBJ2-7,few,CASSSGGLAGLTEQYF,TGTGCCAGCAGCTCAGGTGGGCTAGCGGGTCTCACCGAGCAGTACTTC
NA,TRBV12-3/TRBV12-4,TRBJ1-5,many,CASSFGGGGQPQHF,TGTGCCAGCAGTTTCGGCGGGGGTGGTCAGCCCCAGCATTTT
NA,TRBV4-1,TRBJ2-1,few,CASTPRLGENEQFF,TGCGCCAGCACCCCTAGGCTAGGAGAGAATGAGCAGTTCTTC
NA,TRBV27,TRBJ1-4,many,CASSDNSLWGKLFF,TGTGCCAGCAGTGACAACTCACTCTGGGGAAAACTGTTTTTT
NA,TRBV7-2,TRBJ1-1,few,CASSLGRQVEAFF,TGTGCCAGCAGCTTAGGTCGGCAGGTTGAAGCTTTCTTT
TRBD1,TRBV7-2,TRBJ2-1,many,CASSRRTGNSEQFF,TGTGCCAGCAGCCGTAGGACAGGGAACAGTGAGCAGTTCTTC
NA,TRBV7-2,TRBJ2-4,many,CASSLGYRGMNIQYF,TGTGCCAGCAGCTTAGGATACCGGGGCATGAACATTCAGTACTTC
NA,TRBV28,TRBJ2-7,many,CASRHDRRRDF,TGTGCCAGCAGACATGACAGGCGCCGGGACTTC
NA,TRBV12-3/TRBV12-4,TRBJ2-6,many,CASSQLRTGANVLTF,TGTGCCAGCAGTCAATTACGAACTGGGGCCAACGTCCTGACTTTC
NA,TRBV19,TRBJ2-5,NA,CASRTPKGTQYF,TGTGCCAGTAGGACCCCGAAAGGGACCCAGTACTTC
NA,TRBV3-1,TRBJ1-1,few,CASSQDTLNTEAFF,TGTGCCAGCAGCCAAGACACATTGAACACTGAAGCTTTCTTT
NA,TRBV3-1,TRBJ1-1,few,CASSQEGGSNTEAFF,TGTGCCAGCAGCCAAGAGGGGGGGTCGAACACTGAAGCTTTCTTT
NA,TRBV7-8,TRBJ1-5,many,CASSLSQNNQPQHF,TGTGCCAGCAGCTTGTCACAGAACAATCAGCCCCAGCATTTT
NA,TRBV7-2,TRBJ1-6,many,CASSPYDSYNSPLHF,TGTGCCAGCAGCCCCTATGACTCCTATAATTCACCCCTCCACTTT
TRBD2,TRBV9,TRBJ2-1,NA,CASSDMTSGGAGEQFF,TGTGCCAGCAGCGACATGACTAGCGGGGGGGCCGGCGAGCAGTTCTTC
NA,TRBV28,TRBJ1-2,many,CASSSHTGYSYGYTF,TGTGCCAGCAGTTCCCATACAGGGTACAGCTATGGCTACACCTTC
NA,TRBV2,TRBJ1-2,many,CASSEVLGTANYGYTF,TGTGCCAGCAGTGAAGTATTAGGGACGGCGAACTATGGCTACACCTTC
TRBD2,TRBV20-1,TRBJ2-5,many,CSARGPAGVQETQYF,TGCAGTGCTAGAGGCCCAGCGGGGGTGCAAGAGACCCAGTACTTC
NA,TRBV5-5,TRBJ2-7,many,CASSPDGIYEQYF,TGTGCCAGCAGCCCCGATGGGATCTACGAGCAGTACTTC
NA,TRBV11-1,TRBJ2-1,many,CASSRRDPRLSFFYNEQFF,TGTGCCAGCAGCCGCCGGGACCCAAGACTGTCCTTTTTTTACAATGAGCAGTTCTTC
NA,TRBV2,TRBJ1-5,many,CASKGTAVSQPQHF,TGTGCCAGCAAAGGGACGGCGGTTAGTCAGCCCCAGCATTTT
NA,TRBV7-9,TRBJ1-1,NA,CASSLGGGLQMNTEAFF,TGTGCCAGCAGCTTAGGTGGGGGTCTTCAAATGAACACTGAAGCTTTCTTT
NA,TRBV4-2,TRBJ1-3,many,CASSQASTGGSGNTIYF,TGTGCCAGCAGCCAGGCGTCGACAGGTGGCTCTGGAAACACCATATATTTT
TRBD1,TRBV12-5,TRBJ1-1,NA,CASGLWVGTGGFEAFF,TGTGCTAGTGGTCTATGGGTCGGGACAGGGGGTTTTGAAGCTTTCTTT